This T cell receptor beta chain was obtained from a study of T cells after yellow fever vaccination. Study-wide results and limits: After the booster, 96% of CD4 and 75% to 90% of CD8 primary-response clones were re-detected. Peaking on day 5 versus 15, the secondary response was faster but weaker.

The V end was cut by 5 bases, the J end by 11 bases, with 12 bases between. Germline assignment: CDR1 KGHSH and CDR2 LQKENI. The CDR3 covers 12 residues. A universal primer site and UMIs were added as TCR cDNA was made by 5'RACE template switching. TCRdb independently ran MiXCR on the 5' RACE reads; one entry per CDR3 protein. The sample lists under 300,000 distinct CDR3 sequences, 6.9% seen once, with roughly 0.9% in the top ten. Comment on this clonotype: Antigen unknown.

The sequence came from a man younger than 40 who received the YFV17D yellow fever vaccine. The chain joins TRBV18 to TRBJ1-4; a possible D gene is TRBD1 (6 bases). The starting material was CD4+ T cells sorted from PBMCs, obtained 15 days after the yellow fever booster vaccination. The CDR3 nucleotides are TGTGCCAGCTCATCGGGGGCCGACAAACTGTTTTTT. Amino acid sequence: CASSSGADKLFF.